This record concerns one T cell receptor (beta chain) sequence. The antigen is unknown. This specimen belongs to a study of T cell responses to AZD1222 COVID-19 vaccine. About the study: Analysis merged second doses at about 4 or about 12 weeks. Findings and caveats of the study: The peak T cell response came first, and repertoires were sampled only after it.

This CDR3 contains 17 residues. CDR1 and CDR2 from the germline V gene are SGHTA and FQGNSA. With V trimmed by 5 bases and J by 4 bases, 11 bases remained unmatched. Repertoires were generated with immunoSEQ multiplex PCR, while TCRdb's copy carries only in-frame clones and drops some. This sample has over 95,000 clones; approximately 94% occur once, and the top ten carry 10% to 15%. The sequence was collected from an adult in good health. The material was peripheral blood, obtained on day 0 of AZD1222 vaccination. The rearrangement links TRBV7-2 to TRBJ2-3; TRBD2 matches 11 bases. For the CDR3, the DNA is TGTGCCAGCAGCCTACTAGCGGGAGTGTTGGGGGCAGATACGCAGTATTTT. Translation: CASSLLAGVLGADTQYF.